The T cell receptor (beta chain) under discussion was sequenced for a study of shared clonotypes between healthy human individuals. The V gene lost 5 bases and the J gene lost 3 bases, with 24 bases spanning the gap. The CDR3 is 18 residues long. Germline CDR1 MDHEN, CDR2 SYDVKM. Study-wide results and limits: Clonotypes not shared had lower generation probabilities than those common to all four donors.

It was at deep level that the assay was run. Data came from immunoSEQ multiplex PCR; TCRdb stores just in-frame clones and leaves some out. The sample consists of over 850,000 clones, 75% to 85% of them appearing once. In this sample, this clone turned up many times. The target antigen is unknown. Only Caucasian adults living in Nashville, Tennessee served as donors. This chain uses TRBV28 with TRBJ2-3; weak D call: TRBD2 (6 bases). The sample was memory CD4+ T cells from PBMCs. Indicated subset: CD45RA-negative fraction. The TCR was taken from a man younger than 30 in good health. Some clones in this sample may be carry-over from other donors' samples. CDR3 residues: CASSLRLDSGLSTDTQYF. For the CDR3, the DNA is TGTGCCAGCAGTCTAAGACTAGATTCGGGGCTGAGTACAGATACGCAGTATTTT.